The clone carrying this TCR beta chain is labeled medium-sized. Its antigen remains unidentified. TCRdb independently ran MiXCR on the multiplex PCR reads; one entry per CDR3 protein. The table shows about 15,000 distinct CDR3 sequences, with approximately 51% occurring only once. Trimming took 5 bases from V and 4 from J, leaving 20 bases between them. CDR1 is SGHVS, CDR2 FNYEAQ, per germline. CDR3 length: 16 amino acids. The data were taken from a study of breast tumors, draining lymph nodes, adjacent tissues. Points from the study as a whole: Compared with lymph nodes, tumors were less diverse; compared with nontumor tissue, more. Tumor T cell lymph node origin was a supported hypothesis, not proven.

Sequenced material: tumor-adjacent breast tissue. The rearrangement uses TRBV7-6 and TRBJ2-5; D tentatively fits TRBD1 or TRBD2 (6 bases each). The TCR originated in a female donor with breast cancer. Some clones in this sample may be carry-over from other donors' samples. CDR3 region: CASSPPGGRRGETQYF. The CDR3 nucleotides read TGTGCCAGCAGCCCACCTGGGGGGCGGAGAGGAGAGACCCAGTACTTC.